Given below is one T cell receptor (beta chain) in context. The CDR3 sequence is 14 residues long. Germline V gene data show CDR1 as SGHTA and CDR2 as FQGNSA. V was clipped by 5 bases and J by 3 bases; unmatched bases: 6. The sample comes from a study of blood T cell repertoires in COVID-19. The protocol was immunoSEQ multiplex PCR, while the TCRdb copy is restricted to in-frame clones and leaves out a portion. The table has a few hundred thousand clones, 87% seen once. This receptor was taken from a woman in her 40s who had recovered from COVID-19. What was sequenced was PBMCs or T cells enriched from blood (not recorded which). V is TRBV7-2 and J is TRBJ1-1; 7 bases fit TRBD1. As DNA, the CDR3 is TGTGCCAGCAGCACCCGACAGGGACACACTGAAGCTTTCTTT. The encoded protein is CASSTRQGHTEAFF.